This TCR beta chain emerged from a study of blood T cell repertoires in COVID-19. Under the authors' procedure: Amplification of reference gene primers provided the estimated nucleated cell counts. Sequencing used immunoSEQ multiplex PCR; TCRdb keeps in-frame clones, though not all of them. The V and J calls and clone size were taken over from that table, and D and trimming were inferred from the DNA. The top ten clones hold around 0.94% of a sample with approximately 100,000 clones, about 89% of them seen once. Sequenced: peripheral blood. This TCR was recovered from a man in his 60s with acute or convalescent COVID-19.

CDR3 residues: CASTRGTGANSPLHF. In DNA, the CDR3 is TGTGCCAGCACCAGGGGGACAGGGGCGAATTCACCCCTCCACTTT. This chain connects TRBV6-5 to TRBJ1-6, with 10 bases identical to TRBD1. The CDR3 runs 15 residues. The J segment lost 7 bases and the V segment lost 7 bases, leaving 7 bases of the junction unmatched. Germline values: CDR1 MNHEY, CDR2 SVGAGI.